This T cell receptor beta chain is from a study of molecular identifiers for immune sequencing clone quantification. V was clipped by 0 bases and J by 7 bases, with 10 bases between them. Germline V lookup: CDR1 SGDLS, CDR2 YYNGEE. CDR3 length equals 14 residues. TCRdb itself ran the PCR reads through MiXCR, one entry per CDR3 protein. The repertoire holds under 800,000 distinct CDR3 sequences, with around 25% as singletons. The clonotype comes from a human donor in good health. Some libraries in this study had Jurkat cell RNA spiked in. The chain employs TRBV9 and TRBJ2-2; D is ambiguous. Sequenced: naive CD8+ T cells from blood, with Jurkat cell RNA spiked in. Stated subset: FACS-sorted CD8+CD4-CCR7+CD45RA+ naive T cells. The CDR3 sequence is CASSVGSLGGELFF. In DNA form, the CDR3 reads TGTGCCAGCAGCGTAGGTAGCTTGGGCGGGGAGCTGTTTTTT.